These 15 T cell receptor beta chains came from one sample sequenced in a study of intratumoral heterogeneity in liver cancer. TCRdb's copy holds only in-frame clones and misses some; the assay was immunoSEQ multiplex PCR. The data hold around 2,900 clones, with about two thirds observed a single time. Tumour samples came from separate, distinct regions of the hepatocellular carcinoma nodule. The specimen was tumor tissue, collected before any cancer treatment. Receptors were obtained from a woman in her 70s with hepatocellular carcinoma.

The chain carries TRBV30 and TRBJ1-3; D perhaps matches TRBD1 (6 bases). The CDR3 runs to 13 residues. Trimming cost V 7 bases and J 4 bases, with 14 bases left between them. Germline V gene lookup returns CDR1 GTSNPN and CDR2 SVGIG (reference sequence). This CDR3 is CAYGGGRGNTIYF. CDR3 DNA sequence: TGTGCCTACGGAGGGGGGCGAGGAAACACCATATATTTT.

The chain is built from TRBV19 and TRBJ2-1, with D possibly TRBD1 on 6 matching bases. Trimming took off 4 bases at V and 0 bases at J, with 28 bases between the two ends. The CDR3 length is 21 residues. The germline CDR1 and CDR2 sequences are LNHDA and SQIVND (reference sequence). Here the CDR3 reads CASSTPPRDTATRSSYNEQFF. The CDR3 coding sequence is TGTGCCAGTAGTACCCCCCCCCGGGACACGGCGACCCGAAGCTCCTACAATGAGCAGTTCTTC.

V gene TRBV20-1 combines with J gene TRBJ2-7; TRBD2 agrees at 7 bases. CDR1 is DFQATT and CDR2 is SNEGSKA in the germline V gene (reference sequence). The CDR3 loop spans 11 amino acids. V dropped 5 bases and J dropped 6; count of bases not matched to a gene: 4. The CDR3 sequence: CSAPWGGEQYF. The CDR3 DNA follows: TGCAGTGCTCCCTGGGGGGGCGAGCAGTACTTC.

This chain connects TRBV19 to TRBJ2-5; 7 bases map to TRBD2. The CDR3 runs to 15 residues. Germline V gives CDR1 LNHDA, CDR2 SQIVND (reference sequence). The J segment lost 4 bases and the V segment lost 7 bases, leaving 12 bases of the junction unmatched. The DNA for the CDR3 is TGTGCCAGTACTCCAAATGGCGGGGGTTTAGAGACCCAGTACTTC. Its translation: CASTPNGGGLETQYF.

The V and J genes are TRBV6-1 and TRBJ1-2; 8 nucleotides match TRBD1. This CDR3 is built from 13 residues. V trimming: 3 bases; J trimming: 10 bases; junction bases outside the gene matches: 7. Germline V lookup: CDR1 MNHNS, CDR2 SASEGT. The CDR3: CASSDPSRGHYTF. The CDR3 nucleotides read TGTGCCAGCAGTGATCCCAGCAGGGGGCACTACACCTTC.

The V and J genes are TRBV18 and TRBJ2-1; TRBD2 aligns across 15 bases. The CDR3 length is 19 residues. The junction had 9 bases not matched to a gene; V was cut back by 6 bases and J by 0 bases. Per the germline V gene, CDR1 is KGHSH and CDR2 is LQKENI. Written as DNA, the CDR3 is TGTGCCAGCTCGGGGACAGGGACTAGCGGGAGGCTCTCCTACAATGAGCAGTTCTTC. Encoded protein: CASSGTGTSGRLSYNEQFF.

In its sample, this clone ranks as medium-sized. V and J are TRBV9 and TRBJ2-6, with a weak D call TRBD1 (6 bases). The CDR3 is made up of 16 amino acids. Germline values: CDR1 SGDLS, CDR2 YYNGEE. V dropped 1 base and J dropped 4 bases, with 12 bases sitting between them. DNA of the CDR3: TGTGCCAGCAGCGTAACCAGGGGAGCCGGGGCCAACGTCCTGACTTTC. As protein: CASSVTRGAGANVLTF.

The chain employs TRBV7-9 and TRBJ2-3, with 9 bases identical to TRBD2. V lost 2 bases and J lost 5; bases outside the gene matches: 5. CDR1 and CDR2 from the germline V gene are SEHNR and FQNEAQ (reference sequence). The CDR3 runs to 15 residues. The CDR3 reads CASSLLAGSVDTQYF. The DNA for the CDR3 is TGTGCCAGCAGCTTACTAGCGGGATCGGTAGATACGCAGTATTTT.

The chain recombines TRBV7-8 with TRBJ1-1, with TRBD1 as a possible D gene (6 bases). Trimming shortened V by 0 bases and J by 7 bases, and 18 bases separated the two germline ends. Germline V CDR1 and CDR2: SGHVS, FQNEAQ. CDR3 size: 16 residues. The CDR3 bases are TGTGCCAGCAGCTTAGCGGTGTGGGGGGCAATGGGTGAAGCTTTCTTT. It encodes CASSLAVWGAMGEAFF.

CDR3 bases: TGCGCCAGCAGCAAGCTAGACCCTGCTTTCGACTATGGCTACACCTTC. It translates to CASSKLDPAFDYGYTF. This sequence joins TRBV5-1 and TRBJ1-2; unclear D gene. This CDR3 region has 16 residues. The germline V gene encodes CDR1 SGHRS and CDR2 YFSETQ. The V and J ends lost 4 bases and 3 bases respectively, with 19 bases between them.

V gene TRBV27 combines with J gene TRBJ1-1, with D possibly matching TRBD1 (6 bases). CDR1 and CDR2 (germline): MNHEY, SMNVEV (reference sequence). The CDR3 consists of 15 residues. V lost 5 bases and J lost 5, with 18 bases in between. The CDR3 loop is CASSRLDSRGTEAFF. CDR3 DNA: TGTGCCAGCAGTCGACTGGACAGCCGGGGGACTGAAGCTTTCTTT.

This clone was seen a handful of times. The CDR3 is CASSLSGTGISGANVLTF. The CDR3 nucleotides are TGTGCCAGCAGTTTATCCGGGACAGGGATCTCTGGGGCCAACGTCCTGACTTTC. The chain employs TRBV27 and TRBJ2-6, with TRBD1 matching 9 bases. V gave up 0 bases and J gave up 0 bases; unmatched junction bases: 3. The CDR3 sequence is 18 residues long. Germline V gene lookup returns CDR1 MNHEY and CDR2 SMNVEV (reference sequence).

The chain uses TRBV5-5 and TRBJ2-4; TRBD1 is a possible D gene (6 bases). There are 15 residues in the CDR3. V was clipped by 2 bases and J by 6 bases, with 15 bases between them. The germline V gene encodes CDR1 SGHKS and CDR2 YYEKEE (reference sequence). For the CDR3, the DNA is TGTGCCAGCAGCTTAACAATATCCAGGGGAAACATTCAGTACTTC. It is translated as CASSLTISRGNIQYF.

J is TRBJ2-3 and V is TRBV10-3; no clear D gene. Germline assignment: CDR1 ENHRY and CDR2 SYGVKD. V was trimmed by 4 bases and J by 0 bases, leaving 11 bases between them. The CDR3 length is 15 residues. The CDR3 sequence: CAISGPAPSTDTQYF. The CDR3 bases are TGTGCCATCAGTGGACCGGCCCCTAGCACAGATACGCAGTATTTT.

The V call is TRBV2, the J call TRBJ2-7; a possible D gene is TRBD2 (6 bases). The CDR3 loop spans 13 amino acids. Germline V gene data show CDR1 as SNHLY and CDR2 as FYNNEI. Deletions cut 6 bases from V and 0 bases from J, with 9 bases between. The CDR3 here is CASSWDSSYEQYF. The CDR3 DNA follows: TGTGCCAGCAGCTGGGACTCCTCCTACGAGCAGTACTTC. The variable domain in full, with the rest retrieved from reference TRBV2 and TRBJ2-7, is EPEVTQTPSHQVTQMGQEVILRCVPISNHLYFYWYRQILGQKVEFLVSFYNNEISEKSEIFDDQFSVERPDGSNFTLKIRSTKLEDSAMYFCASSWDSSYEQYFGPGTRLTVT.